This entry features one T cell receptor beta chain sequence. Repertoires were generated with immunoSEQ multiplex PCR, while TCRdb's copy carries only in-frame clones and drops some. The data contain 95,000 to 120,000 clones, 75% to 90% of them seen just once; the ten biggest clones take up more than 10%. The data are from a study of blood T cell repertoires in COVID-19. The sample taken for sequencing was peripheral blood. The receptor was derived from a human donor in a cohort sampled during active COVID-19.

CDR3 loop: CASERGSTDTQYF. The CDR3 DNA follows: TGTGCCAGTGAGCGGGGGAGCACAGATACGCAGTATTTT. This rearrangement joins TRBV28 to TRBJ2-3; 8 bases match TRBD2. Trimming cost V 9 bases and J 0 bases; bases outside gene matches: 2. Per germline, CDR1 MDHEN and CDR2 SYDVKM. The CDR3 has 13 amino acids.